This T cell receptor (beta chain) derives from a study of OX40 agonist ivuxolimab in advanced cancers. Assay used: immunoSEQ multiplex PCR; TCRdb lists only in-frame clones, some missing. Here the sample spans about 88,000 clones, approximately 89% being singletons. The length of the CDR3 is 16 residues. Germline V gene sequence: CDR1 SGHRS, CDR2 YFSETQ. V dropped 1 base and J dropped 10; count of bases not matched to a gene: 11. A history of autoimmune disease or systemic immunosuppression excluded patients. The V gene is TRBV5-1, the J gene TRBJ1-6; TRBD1 matches at 7 bases. The specimen comprised CD4+ or CD8+ T cells sorted from blood, sampled in a trial of the OX40 agonist ivuxolimab. This receptor was taken from an adult with an advanced solid tumor such as melanoma, head and neck, liver or kidney cancer. CDR3: CASSLMWSQGESPLHF. CDR3 bases: TGCGCCAGCAGCTTGATGTGGAGCCAGGGGGAATCACCCCTCCACTTT.